The 13 T cell receptor delta chains presented below share a single source sample, sequenced in a study of Vδ1+ human thymocytes. Findings and limits, study-wide: Highly polyclonal TRG and TRD repertoires with Gaussian CDR3 length distributions appeared in thymus.

Extracted RNA was reverse transcribed into cDNA. CDR3 amplicons came from multiplex PCR with pooled V-gene forward and constant-region reverse primers. TCRdb repeated clone calling on the multiplex PCR reads with CATT. The table has some 73,000 delta-chain clones, about 35% seen once; the top ten hold under 0.3%. These TCRs' antigens remain unknown. The material sequenced was Vdelta1+ gamma-delta thymocytes from the thymus. The sample's subset: FACS-sorted CD3+ TCRalphabeta- TCRVdelta1+ TCRVdelta2- thymocytes. The receptors here all came from a boy under three years old who had congenital heart surgery.

The chain is built from TRDV1 and TRDJ1; 9 bases fit TRDD3. The CDR3 spans 21 residues. The J segment lost 3 bases and the V segment lost 5 bases, leaving 25 bases of the junction unmatched. The germline CDR1 and CDR2 sequences are TSWWSYY and QGS. CDR3 bases: TGTGCTCTTGGGATTCCTAGTAGTCGGCTGGGGGATCCCGGATCGCCCGATAAACTCATCTTT. Amino acid sequence: CALGIPSSRLGDPGSPDKLIF.

This rearrangement joins TRDV1 to TRDJ1; 8 bases line up with TRDD2. Germline CDR1 reads TSWWSYY; CDR2 reads QGS. The J segment lost 0 bases and the V segment lost 1 base, leaving 28 bases of the junction unmatched. CDR3 length: 24 residues. The CDR3 bases are TGTGCTCTTGGGGAACGGGTCTTCCTACGAGTAGAAGGTGGAGTTTCCGATTACACCGATAAACTCATCTTT. Translation: CALGERVFLRVEGGVSDYTDKLIF.

V is TRDV1 and J is TRDJ1; 10 nucleotides align to TRDD3. There are 19 residues in the CDR3. V shed 1 base and J 7 bases; nucleotides not matched to a gene: 18. In germline, CDR1 is TSWWSYY, CDR2 QGS. CDR3 amino acids: CALGEPPCETGGFTGKLIF. The CDR3 coding sequence is TGTGCTCTTGGGGAACCACCCTGTGAGACTGGGGGATTTACAGGTAAACTCATCTTT.

The chain joins TRDV2 to TRDJ1; tentative D call: TRDD3 (5 bases). The CDR3 is 16 residues long. Per germline, CDR1 GEAIGNYY and CDR2 EKD. V shed 5 bases and J shed 6 bases, with 24 bases lying between them. The CDR3 coding sequence is TGTGCCTGTGCTTCGTGTTGGGGTCCCCGAGGGAATAAACTCATCTTT. Residues: CACASCWGPRGNKLIF.

The chain combines TRDV1 with TRDJ1; D might be TRDD3 (7 bases). Deletions cut 3 bases from V and 7 bases from J, with 30 bases between. This CDR3 region has 19 residues. CDR1 and CDR2 from the germline V gene are TSWWSYY and QGS. Here the CDR3 DNA reads TGTGCTCTTGGGGATCCCATCGCTTCCTTGCGTTACTGGGGCACTAAACTCATCTTT. The encoded protein is CALGDPIASLRYWGTKLIF.

This clone was counted a single time. The chain is built from TRDV1 and TRDJ1; 11 nucleotides agree with TRDD3. Trimming at V came to 0 bases and at J to 1 base, leaving 28 bases not matched to a gene. From germline, CDR1 is TSWWSYY and CDR2 QGS. The CDR3 is 25 amino acids. The CDR3 reads CALGELQPRYWGTGGYFYGTDKLIF. The CDR3 bases are TGTGCTCTTGGGGAACTTCAGCCAAGGTACTGGGGTACTGGGGGATATTTTTACGGCACCGATAAACTCATCTTT.

This clone was counted a few times. The V and J genes are TRDV1 and TRDJ1; D call uncertain. Between the trimmed V and J ends, which lost 3 bases and 1 base, there was a span of 9 bases. The CDR3 covers 14 residues. Germline CDR1 TSWWSYY, CDR2 QGS. DNA for the CDR3: TGTGCTCTTGGGGATGCCGCAGGCACCGATAAACTCATCTTT. Encoded protein: CALGDAAGTDKLIF.

The chain joins TRDV1 to TRDJ1; D is perhaps TRDD3 (6 bases). Deletions cut 7 bases from V and 1 base from J, with 16 bases between. Germline V gives CDR1 TSWWSYY, CDR2 QGS. CDR3 length: 15 residues. The CDR3 sequence is CALVSTGETTDKLIF. The DNA for the CDR3 is TGTGCTCTTGTTTCTACGGGGGAAACCACCGATAAACTCATCTTT.

The chain joins TRDV1 to TRDJ1, with D possibly being TRDD2 (5 bases). Germline V CDR1 and CDR2: TSWWSYY, QGS. The CDR3 contains 15 residues. Trimming shortened V by 4 bases and J by 1 base, and 13 bases separated the two germline ends. CDR3 sequence: CALGGLLSTTDKLIF. CDR3 coding DNA: TGTGCTCTTGGGGGCCTTCTTTCTACCACCGATAAACTCATCTTT.

The gene calls are TRDV1 and TRDJ1, with 12 positions matching TRDD3. Losses at the gene ends were 1 base for V and 1 base for J; bases not matched to a gene: 10. Germline loops: CDR1 TSWWSYY, CDR2 QGS. The CDR3 totals 19 residues. The CDR3 loop is CALGEQYPGGYAVTDKLIF. Here the CDR3 DNA reads TGTGCTCTTGGGGAACAATATCCTGGGGGATACGCGGTCACCGATAAACTCATCTTT.

This clone was detected a few times. The V call is TRDV1, the J call TRDJ1; the match to TRDD3 covers 8 bases. This CDR3 has 19 amino acids. The ends lost 1 base at V and 2 bases at J; junction bases unmatched: 15. Looked up from germline, CDR1 is TSWWSYY and CDR2 is QGS. This CDR3 reads CALGEHPKAGGPVTDKLIF. The DNA for the CDR3 is TGTGCTCTTGGGGAACATCCTAAGGCTGGGGGACCAGTTACCGATAAACTCATCTTT.

Only a few counts were recorded for this clone. The chain joins TRDV1 to TRDJ1, with a possible D match to TRDD3 (5 bases). CDR3 length: 18 amino acids. Germline loops: CDR1 TSWWSYY, CDR2 QGS. Trimming left V 1 base short and J 2 bases short, with 20 bases between. The CDR3 sequence: CALGEHTTSGPGTDKLIF. CDR3 coding DNA: TGTGCTCTTGGGGAACATACGACGTCGGGCCCTGGGACCGATAAACTCATCTTT.

This clone was recorded a few times. J is TRDJ1 and V is TRDV1; possible D gene TRDD2, 6 bases. Per germline, CDR1 TSWWSYY and CDR2 QGS. V was trimmed by 3 bases and J by 2 bases, leaving 19 bases between them. This CDR3 is built from 17 residues. The CDR3 nucleotides are TGTGCTCTTGGGGACCGCCTTCCGCGGAAAAAAACCGATAAACTCATCTTT. This sequence encodes CALGDRLPRKKTDKLIF.